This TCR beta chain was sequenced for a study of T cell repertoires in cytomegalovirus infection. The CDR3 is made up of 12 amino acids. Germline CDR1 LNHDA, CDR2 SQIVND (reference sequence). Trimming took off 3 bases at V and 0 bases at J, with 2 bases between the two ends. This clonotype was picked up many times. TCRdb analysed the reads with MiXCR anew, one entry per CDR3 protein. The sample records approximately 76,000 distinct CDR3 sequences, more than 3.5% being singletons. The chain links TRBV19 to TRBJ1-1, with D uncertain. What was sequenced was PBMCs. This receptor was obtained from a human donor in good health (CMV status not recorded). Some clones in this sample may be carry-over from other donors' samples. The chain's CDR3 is CASSMVNTEAFF. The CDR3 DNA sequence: TGTGCCAGTAGTATGGTGAACACTGAAGCTTTCTTT.